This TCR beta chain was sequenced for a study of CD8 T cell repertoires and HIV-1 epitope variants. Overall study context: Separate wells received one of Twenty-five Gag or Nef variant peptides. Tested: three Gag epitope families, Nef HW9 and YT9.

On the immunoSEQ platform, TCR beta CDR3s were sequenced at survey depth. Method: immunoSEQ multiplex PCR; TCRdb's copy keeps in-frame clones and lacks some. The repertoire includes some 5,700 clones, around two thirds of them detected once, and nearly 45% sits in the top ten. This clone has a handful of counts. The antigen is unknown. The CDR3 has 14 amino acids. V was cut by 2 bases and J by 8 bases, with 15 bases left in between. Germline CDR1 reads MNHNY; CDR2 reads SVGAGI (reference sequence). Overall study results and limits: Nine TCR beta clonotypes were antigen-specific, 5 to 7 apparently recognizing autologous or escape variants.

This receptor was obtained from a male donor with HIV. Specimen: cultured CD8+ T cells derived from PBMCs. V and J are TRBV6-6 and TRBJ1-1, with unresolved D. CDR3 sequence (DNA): TGTGCCAGCAGTTACGGGCTAGGCGGGGTCGAAGCTTTCTTT. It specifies CASSYGLGGVEAFF.